The 17 T cell receptor beta chains presented below share a single source sample, sequenced in a study of CD8 T cells in ankylosing spondylitis. TCRdb passed the 5' RACE reads through MiXCR, listing each CDR3 protein once. Seen here are around 250,000 distinct CDR3 sequences, around a tenth observed once, and the top ten hold under 7%. Sequences were obtained from blood, either unsorted or a sorted T cell fraction (not recorded which). The receptor source for this set is a male donor with ankylosing spondylitis or in good health (not recorded which).

This clonotype was detected only a few times. The rearrangement joins TRBV9 to TRBJ1-2; no definite D call. CDR1 is SGDLS and CDR2 is YYNGEE in the germline V gene. This CDR3 has 15 residues. Trimming stripped 3 bases from V and 11 bases from J, with 23 bases between. CDR3: CASSAVRFGSRRYTF. The CDR3 region has the DNA TGTGCCAGCAGCGCCGTTAGGTTCGGCTCGCGCCGATACACCTTC.

This clonotype was counted many times. The chain joins TRBV12-3 or TRBV12-4 to TRBJ1-3; D gene ambiguous. The V and J ends lost 6 bases and 4 bases respectively, with 10 bases between them. The CDR3 extends over 13 amino acids. The CDR3 bases are TGTGCCAGCAGGGAAGGTTCCGGAAACACCATATATTTT. This codes for CASREGSGNTIYF.

The rearrangement uses TRBV6-6 and TRBJ2-1; 9 nucleotides match TRBD2. Germline CDR1 MNHNY, CDR2 SVGAGI (reference sequence). CDR3 length: 14 amino acids. V lost 2 bases, J lost 4 bases, and 0 bases stayed unmatched. Here the CDR3 DNA reads TGTGCCAGCAGTTACCTAGCGGGGTACAATGAGCAGTTCTTC. Translation: CASSYLAGYNEQFF.

This chain joins TRBV2 and TRBJ1-2; 11 bases agree with TRBD1. The CDR3 loop spans 14 amino acids. V gave up 0 bases and J gave up 14 bases; unmatched junction bases: 8. Germline V gene data show CDR1 as SNHLY and CDR2 as FYNNEI. CDR3 coding DNA: TGTGCCAGCAGTGAAGCGTCGGACAGGGGGCAACGGACCTTC. Encoded protein: CASSEASDRGQRTF.

This clonotype was observed at least ten times. The chain has TRBV20-1 and TRBJ1-1, with TRBD1 matching 8 bases. This CDR3 contains 17 residues. V was clipped by 6 bases and J by 0 bases; unmatched bases: 15. Germline V gene lookup returns CDR1 DFQATT and CDR2 SNEGSKA (reference sequence). CDR3 protein: CSAGQGGGWELNTEAFF. As DNA, the CDR3 is TGCAGTGCCGGACAGGGCGGCGGGTGGGAACTGAACACTGAAGCTTTCTTT.

This clonotype was recorded many times. This chain links TRBV5-1 with TRBJ2-3, with D perhaps matching TRBD2 (6 bases). This CDR3 spans 14 amino acids. The V gene's germline CDR1 is SGHRS and CDR2 YFSETQ. Trimming stripped 3 bases from V and 3 bases from J, with 11 bases between. The CDR3 here is CASSSRAGTDTQYF. DNA for the CDR3: TGCGCCAGCAGCTCGCGCGCGGGAACAGATACGCAGTATTTT.

This clonotype was picked up a small number of times. The CDR3 DNA sequence: TGTGCCAGCAGCGTAGGCGTGGAGGGGTACGAGCAGTACTTC. It is translated as CASSVGVEGYEQYF. The J gene is TRBJ2-7, the V gene TRBV9; possibly TRBD2 for D (6 bases). Trimming took 0 bases from V and 4 from J, leaving 11 bases between them. Germline V gene lookup returns CDR1 SGDLS and CDR2 YYNGEE. The CDR3 consists of 14 residues. Complete variable domain (other parts from reference TRBV9 and TRBJ2-7): DSGVTQTPKHLITATGQRVTLRCSPRSGDLSVYWYQQSLDQGLQFLIQYYNGEERAKGNILERFSAQQFPDLHSELNLSSLELGDSALYFCASSVGVEGYEQYFGPGTRLTVT.

The rearrangement uses TRBV7-9 and TRBJ1-4; 7 bases agree with TRBD1. This CDR3 is built from 16 residues. The V gene's germline CDR1 is SEHNR and CDR2 FQNEAQ (reference sequence). The V segment lost 2 bases and the J segment 6 bases; nucleotides outside the gene matches: 9. The CDR3 region is CASSLTGAIGDEKLFF. CDR3 nucleotide sequence: TGTGCCAGCAGCTTAACAGGGGCTATTGGGGATGAAAAACTGTTTTTT.

The sample holds many counts of this clonotype. J is TRBJ1-1 and V is TRBV5-1, with 7 bases matching TRBD1. With 5 bases clipped from V and 3 bases from J, the junction kept 7 bases outside the gene matches. CDR3 length: 14 amino acids. Germline-derived CDR1 and CDR2 are SGHRS and YFSETQ. The DNA for the CDR3 is TGCGCCAGCAGACGTGACAGGGTAGACACTGAAGCTTTCTTT. It yields the protein CASRRDRVDTEAFF.

This clonotype turned up a few times. J is TRBJ2-3 and V is TRBV12-3 or TRBV12-4; 8 bases line up with TRBD1. The CDR3 has 16 residues. V was pared by 4 bases and J by 0 bases, with 6 bases of the junction left unmatched. The CDR3 nucleotides read TGTGCCAGCAGTTCACCCGGGACAGGCAGCACAGATACGCAGTATTTT. Translated: CASSSPGTGSTDTQYF.

This clonotype was seen at least ten times. The J gene is TRBJ2-7, the V gene TRBV5-1; TRBD2 might be the D (6 bases). CDR3 length: 15 amino acids. Germline loops: CDR1 SGHRS, CDR2 YFSETQ. The V gene lost 0 bases and the J gene lost 0 bases, with 10 bases spanning the gap. CDR3 DNA sequence: TGCGCCAGCAGCTTGGACGGGAGCCACTCCTACGAGCAGTACTTC. Amino acids: CASSLDGSHSYEQYF.

This clonotype was observed many times. Germline is not matched at one junction end, which may reflect a read error. The V and J genes are TRBV20-1 and TRBJ2-1; a possible D gene is TRBD2 (5 bases). The CDR3 length is 13 residues. Germline CDR1 DFQATT, CDR2 SNEGSKA (reference sequence). The CDR3 nucleotides are TGCAGTGCCAGAGGGCCCAATCACAATGAGCAGTTCTTC. Translation gives CSARGPNHNEQFF.

Ten or more counts support this clonotype. For the CDR3, the DNA is TGCAGTGCTAGAGATCCAGGGGCAAGGGAGCAGTACTTC. Amino acids: CSARDPGAREQYF. The chain links TRBV20-1 to TRBJ2-7; perhaps TRBD1 as D (6 bases). This CDR3 comprises 13 residues. Per the germline V gene, CDR1 is DFQATT and CDR2 is SNEGSKA (reference sequence). Deletions cut 0 bases from V and 7 bases from J, with 13 bases between.

This clonotype occurred many times. The V call is TRBV29-1, the J call TRBJ2-7, with D uncertain. This CDR3 comprises 13 residues. Germline CDR1 reads SQVTM; CDR2 reads ANQGSEA. V dropped 4 bases and J dropped 3 bases, with 13 bases sitting between them. CDR3 sequence: CSVVWQENYEQYF. As DNA, the CDR3 is TGCAGCGTTGTGTGGCAGGAGAACTACGAGCAGTACTTC.

This chain uses TRBV12-3 or TRBV12-4 with TRBJ1-2; D not resolved. The CDR3 totals 14 residues. V was trimmed by 3 bases and J by 0 bases, leaving 8 bases between them. Here the CDR3 reads CASSFRRSNYGYTF. The CDR3 DNA sequence: TGTGCCAGCAGTTTCAGGAGGTCTAACTATGGCTACACCTTC.

A word on this clonotype: With a much larger clone just one base away, this may be a read error. This rearrangement joins TRBV5-1 to TRBJ1-2, with D perhaps matching TRBD1 (6 bases). Germline CDR1 is SGHRS and CDR2 is YFSETQ. V was clipped by 4 bases and J by 10 bases, with 23 bases between them. This CDR3 is built from 15 residues. The CDR3 region is CASSRMDSQQSVYTF. For the CDR3, the DNA is TGCGCCAGCAGCCGCATGGACAGTCAGCAGAGTGTCTACACCTTC.

This clonotype was found many times. The chain is built from TRBV20-1 and TRBJ2-4; the match to TRBD1 covers 9 bases. V lost 5 bases, J lost 6 bases, and 5 bases stayed unmatched. Germline values: CDR1 DFQATT, CDR2 SNEGSKA (reference sequence). This CDR3 spans 13 amino acids. CDR3 residues: CSALEDRGNIQYF. The CDR3 bases are TGCAGTGCTCTCGAGGACAGGGGAAACATTCAGTACTTC.